This entry is about one T cell receptor beta chain. The sample originates from a study of blood T cell repertoires in COVID-19. About the research overall: The analysed material was cDNA or gDNA that came from T cells, B-cell-depleted T cells, or PBMCs.

Germline V gene sequence: CDR1 MNHEY, CDR2 SVGAGI. This CDR3 is built from 14 residues. V was clipped by 0 bases and J by 9 bases, with 14 bases between them. In the study's own analysis: How many nucleated cells were present was estimated from reference gene primer amplification. TCRdb's copy holds only in-frame clones and misses some; the assay was immunoSEQ multiplex PCR. Clone size and V and J calls were adopted from that table, with D and trimming inferred from the DNA. The sample has 60,000 to 90,000 clones, 65% to 90% seen once. The clonotype originates from a human donor in a cohort sampled during active COVID-19. The V and J genes are TRBV6-5 and TRBJ1-2, with a weak D call TRBD1 (5 bases). The sample consisted of peripheral blood. The CDR3 loop reads CASSYSGASPRYTF. CDR3 coding DNA: TGTGCCAGCAGTTACTCAGGGGCGAGTCCTCGCTACACCTTC.